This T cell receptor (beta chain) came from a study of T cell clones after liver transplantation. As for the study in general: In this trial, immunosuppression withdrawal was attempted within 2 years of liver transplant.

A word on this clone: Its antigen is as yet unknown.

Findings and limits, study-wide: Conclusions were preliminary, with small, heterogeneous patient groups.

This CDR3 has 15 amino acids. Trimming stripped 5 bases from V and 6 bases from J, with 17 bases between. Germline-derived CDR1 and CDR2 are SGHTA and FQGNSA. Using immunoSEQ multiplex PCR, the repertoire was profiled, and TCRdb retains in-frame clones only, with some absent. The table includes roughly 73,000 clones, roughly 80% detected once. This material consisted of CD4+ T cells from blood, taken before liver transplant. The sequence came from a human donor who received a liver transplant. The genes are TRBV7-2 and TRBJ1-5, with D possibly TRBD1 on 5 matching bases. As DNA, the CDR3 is TGTGCCAGCAGCCCGATGGCAGGGAGGATTCAGCCCCAGCATTTT. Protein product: CASSPMAGRIQPQHF.